Sequencing of this TCR beta chain was carried out in a study of identical twins. J was trimmed by 4 bases and V by 5 bases; bases with no gene match: 12. CDR3 size: 16 residues. Germline V gene data show CDR1 as MNHEY and CDR2 as SMNVEV (reference sequence). A universal primer site was added by template switching, and unique molecular identifiers were carried by the cDNA. Each CDR3 protein is one row after TCRdb ran MiXCR on the 5' RACE reads. The sample contains roughly 290,000 distinct CDR3 sequences, roughly 9.7% of which appear only once. The study's findings and limits: Among beta out-of-frame sequences, excess sharing between twins appeared weaker. Conclusions leaned on cross-sectional statistical analysis and did not track the same donors over time. There were fewer insertions in abundant cord blood beta clonotypes, but memory repertoires showed no such pattern.

On this clonotype itself: Its antigen remains unknown.

These data were likewise used in another study, on yellow fever vaccine responses in identical twins.

This sequence originates from a young woman in good health. The chain links TRBV27 to TRBJ2-7; 9 positions agree with TRBD1. Sequencing used CD8+ T cells sorted from blood. The CDR3 reads CASSPSSWDRAYEQYF. The CDR3 DNA reads as TGTGCCAGCAGTCCCAGCTCCTGGGACAGGGCGTACGAGCAGTACTTC.